The clone carrying this T cell receptor (beta chain) showed up just a few times. Its cognate antigen is unknown. This clone may be a read error of a much larger clone one base away. This specimen comes from a study of T cells in Graves' hyperthyroidism and ophthalmopathy. Notes on the study in general: Most thyroid clonotypes that were expanded above 0.001 also turned up in blood.

RNA transcripts were the template for amplifying TCR beta CDR3 regions. RT-PCR in the first round (using the HTBI primer set) targeted the TCR CDR3. MiXCR, run by TCRdb on the multiplex PCR reads, gives a single entry per CDR3 protein. The profile shows around 620,000 distinct CDR3 sequences, 35% to 55% of them singletons. Criteria for exclusion of patients were uncontrolled infection, other autoimmune disease, pregnancy or lactation. CDR1 is DFQATT and CDR2 is SNEGSKA in the germline V gene (reference sequence). The CDR3 loop spans 10 amino acids. V was trimmed by 3 bases and J by 8 bases, leaving 7 bases between them.

The sequence was collected from an adult woman with Graves' disease, either hyperthyroidism or ophthalmopathy (not recorded which). Material for sequencing was peripheral blood or thyroid tissue (not recorded which). The chain joins TRBV20-1 to TRBJ1-2, with D unclear. CDR3 coding DNA: TGCAGTGCTAGGGACCTGGGCTACACCTTC. Translated, it gives CSARDLGYTF.